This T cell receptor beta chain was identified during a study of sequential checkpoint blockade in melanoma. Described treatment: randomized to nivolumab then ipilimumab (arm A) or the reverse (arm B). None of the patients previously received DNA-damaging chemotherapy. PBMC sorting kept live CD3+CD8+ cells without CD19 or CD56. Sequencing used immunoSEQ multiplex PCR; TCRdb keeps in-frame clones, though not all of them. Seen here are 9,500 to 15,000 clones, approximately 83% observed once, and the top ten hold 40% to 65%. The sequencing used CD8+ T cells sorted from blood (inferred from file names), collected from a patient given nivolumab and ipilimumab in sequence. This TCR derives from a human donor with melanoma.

The CDR3 is CASSPRGGGARADTQYF. The CDR3 DNA sequence: TGTGCCAGCAGCCCTAGAGGGGGGGGCGCGAGAGCAGATACGCAGTATTTT. The chain is built from TRBV27 and TRBJ2-3; possibly TRBD2 for D (7 bases). In germline, CDR1 is MNHEY, CDR2 SMNVEV (reference sequence). V was cut by 6 bases and J by 4 bases, with 23 bases left in between. The CDR3 extends over 17 amino acids.